This TCR beta chain originates from a study of CD8+ T cells in alopecia areata. Study summary: It was oral tofacitinib, at 5 to 10 mg twice daily, that treated patients received. Patients in the study were on tofacitinib for 6 to 18 months, then off it for 6 months.

Noted treatment: oral pan-JAK inhibitor, 5-10 mg twice daily. Separation by sorting yielded CD4+ and CD8+ T cells from PBMCs. The germline V gene has CDR1 MGHDK and CDR2 SYGVNS. V was pared by 6 bases and J by 7 bases, with 15 bases between. The CDR3 totals 13 residues. Investigators isolated RNA and reverse transcribed it into cDNA to act as the sequencing template. The repertoire was sequenced with immunoSEQ multiplex PCR; TCRdb's copy has only in-frame clones and lacks some. Here the sample spans about 190,000 clones, about 60% being singletons. The sequencing used CD4+ T cells sorted from blood, collected at week 4, from a patient treated with tofacitinib. This chain links TRBV25-1 with TRBJ1-2; TRBD1 is a possible D gene (6 bases). This clonotype originated in a human donor with alopecia areata. CDR3 nucleotide sequence: TGTGCCAGCAGACCGGACAGTCTTGGTGGCTACACCTTC. Translation gives CASRPDSLGGYTF.